The rows below give T cell receptor beta chains drawn from one sample of a study of OX40 agonist ivuxolimab in advanced cancers. Assay used: immunoSEQ multiplex PCR; TCRdb lists only in-frame clones, some missing. The repertoire holds tens of thousands of clones, with approximately 86% as singletons. This specimen consisted of CD4+ or CD8+ T cells sorted from blood, obtained in a trial of the OX40 agonist ivuxolimab. These TCRs come from an adult with an advanced solid tumor such as melanoma, head and neck, liver or kidney cancer. Each CDR3 is given with its conserved first and last residue. D genes are given only for firm matches. Size values are once, few and many counts, or a class for expanded clones, and some rows have none.

CASSQERERVGSPLHF | TGCGCCAGCAGCCAAGAAAGGGAAAGGGTTGGATCACCCCTCCACTTT | TRBV4-3 | - | TRBJ1-6 | -
CASSLSGQASQETQYF | TGTGCCAGCAGCTTATCCGGACAGGCGAGCCAAGAGACCCAGTACTTC | TRBV11-2 | - | TRBJ2-5 | TRBD1
CASSTGFGIQYF | TGTGCCAGCAGTACAGGGTTTGGCATTCAGTACTTC | TRBV5-8 | - | TRBJ2-4 | -
CASSLGQGANSPLHF | TGTGCCAGCTCACTGGGACAGGGGGCGAACTCACCCCTCCACTTT | TRBV18 | - | TRBJ1-6 | TRBD1
CASSGQETQYF | TGTGCCAGCTCTGGTCAAGAGACCCAGTACTTC | TRBV6-6 | - | TRBJ2-5 | -
CASSRITGEAKNIQYF | TGTGCCAGCAGCCGAATCACAGGGGAAGCCAAAAACATTCAGTACTTC | TRBV5-4 | once | TRBJ2-4 | TRBD1
CASSLGDAQGVTEAFF | TGTGCCAGCAGCTTAGGGGACGCCCAGGGGGTCACTGAAGCTTTCTTT | TRBV7-9 | - | TRBJ1-1 | TRBD1
CAWSLNQEPQHF | TGTGCCTGGAGTTTAAATCAGGAGCCCCAGCATTTT | TRBV30 | once | TRBJ1-5 | -
CAWKTPGRAYEQYF | TGTGCCTGGAAGACTCCGGGTAGGGCCTACGAGCAGTACTTC | TRBV30 | - | TRBJ2-7 | -
CASSLDGTEAFF | TGCGCCAGCAGCTTGGACGGGACTGAAGCTTTCTTT | TRBV5-1 | - | TRBJ1-1 | -
CASSLYRVSNQPQHF | TGTGCCAGCAGTTTGTACAGGGTGAGCAATCAGCCCCAGCATTTT | TRBV5-8 | - | TRBJ1-5 | -
CASSPGAGLSYEQYF | TGTGCCAGCAGCCCGGGAGCAGGGCTTTCCTACGAGCAGTACTTC | TRBV7-9 | - | TRBJ2-7 | -
CASTPRDRGNQPQHF | TGTGCCAGTACCCCCCGCGACAGGGGCAATCAGCCCCAGCATTTT | TRBV19 | few | TRBJ1-5 | TRBD1
CASSVAGREAGELFF | TGTGCCAGCAGCGTAGCCGGCAGAGAGGCGGGGGAGCTGTTTTTT | TRBV9 | - | TRBJ2-2 | -
CASSPGARNTEAFF | TGTGCCAGCAGTCCAGGGGCAAGGAACACTGAAGCTTTCTTT | TRBV27 | few | TRBJ1-1 | -
CSVELGPARALHF | TGCAGCGTTGAATTGGGACCCGCCCGTGCCCTCCACTTT | TRBV29-1 | - | TRBJ1-6 | -
CASSPRGQGAVETQYF | TGTGCCAGCAGCCCCCGGGGGCAGGGGGCGGTTGAGACCCAGTACTTC | TRBV7-6 | - | TRBJ2-5 | TRBD1
CASKRDSRGYTF | TGTGCCAGCAAAAGGGACAGTCGGGGCTACACCTTC | TRBV5-6 | - | TRBJ1-2 | TRBD1
CASSLGQGYRYEQYF | TGTGCCAGCAGCTTAGGACAGGGGTATAGGTACGAGCAGTACTTC | TRBV7-2 | - | TRBJ2-7 | TRBD1
CASSVGEWRGINEQFF | TGTGCCAGCAGCGTAGGGGAGTGGAGGGGAATCAATGAGCAGTTCTTC | TRBV9 | - | TRBJ2-1 | -
CASSPGTFYEQYF | TGTGCCAGCAGCCCTGGGACCTTCTACGAGCAGTACTTC | TRBV7-2 | - | TRBJ2-7 | -
CASSSHGETGDIQYF | TGTGCCAGCAGCTCCCACGGGGAGACAGGGGACATTCAGTACTTC | TRBV7-2 | - | TRBJ2-4 | TRBD1
CASSFGVSTEAFF | TGTGCCAGCAGCTTCGGGGTGAGCACTGAAGCTTTCTTT | TRBV7-9 | few | TRBJ1-1 | -
CASITGSYTEAFF | TGTGCCAGCATTACAGGTTCATACACTGAAGCTTTCTTT | TRBV28 | few | TRBJ1-1 | -
CATSREPRGTGGEKLFF | TGTGCCACCAGCAGAGAACCCCGAGGGACAGGGGGTGAAAAACTGTTTTTT | TRBV15 | - | TRBJ1-4 | TRBD1
CASSPPTGELFF | TGTGCCAGCTCACCACCGACCGGGGAGCTGTTTTTT | TRBV18 | - | TRBJ2-2 | -
CASSLMAGELGKQYF | TGTGCCAGCAGTTTAATGGCGGGGGAATTAGGGAAGCAGTACTTC | TRBV27 | once | TRBJ2-7 | TRBD2
CASSFDRGLGNYGYTF | TGTGCCAGCAGTTTCGACAGGGGTTTAGGGAACTATGGCTACACCTTC | TRBV2 | few | TRBJ1-2 | TRBD1
CASRGRANVLTF | TGTGCCAGCAGGGGACGGGCCAACGTCCTGACTTTC | TRBV9 | - | TRBJ2-6 | -
CASSLGVRDTQYF | TGTGCCAGCAGCTTAGGGGTCCGGGATACGCAGTATTTT | TRBV11-2 | - | TRBJ2-3 | -
CASSWQGIENTIYF | TGTGCCAGTAGTTGGCAGGGGATCGAAAACACCATATATTTT | TRBV19 | - | TRBJ1-3 | -
CAISGLENTEAFF | TGTGCCATCAGTGGGCTAGAGAACACTGAAGCTTTCTTT | TRBV10-3 | - | TRBJ1-1 | -
CASSLDSTNTEAFF | TGCGCCAGCAGCCTGGACAGTACAAACACTGAAGCTTTCTTT | TRBV5-1 | - | TRBJ1-1 | -
CASSLVRINYGYTF | TGTGCCAGCAGCTTGGTGAGGATTAACTATGGCTACACCTTC | TRBV5-6 | - | TRBJ1-2 | -
CASSLHPGPGELFF | TGTGCCAGCAGCTTACATCCAGGGCCCGGGGAGCTGTTTTTT | TRBV7-2 | - | TRBJ2-2 | -
CASNPQGVSYNEQFF | TGTGCCAGTAACCCTCAGGGGGTTTCCTACAATGAGCAGTTCTTC | TRBV19 | - | TRBJ2-1 | TRBD1
CASSRGQGYEQYF | TGCGCCAGCAGCCGCGGACAGGGCTACGAGCAGTACTTC | TRBV4-1 | - | TRBJ2-7 | TRBD1
CASSLALGVNEKLFF | TGTGCCAGCAGCTTAGCGCTGGGGGTTAATGAAAAACTGTTTTTT | TRBV7-6 | few | TRBJ1-4 | -
CASSTQGYNEQFF | TGTGCCAGCAGCACACAGGGCTACAATGAGCAGTTCTTC | TRBV7-3 | - | TRBJ2-1 | -
CASRTGGINYGYTF | TGTGCCAGCAGGACAGGGGGCATAAACTATGGCTACACCTTC | TRBV7-2 | - | TRBJ1-2 | TRBD1
CASSQDLSRVGNTIYF | TGCGCCAGCAGCCAAGATTTGAGCAGGGTGGGAAACACCATATATTTT | TRBV4-3 | few | TRBJ1-3 | -
CASSLVVSGTDTQYF | TGTGCCAGCAGCTTGGTGGTTAGCGGCACAGATACGCAGTATTTT | TRBV5-4 | - | TRBJ2-3 | -
CASSVSGTITEAFF | TGTGCCAGCAGCGTCTCAGGGACGATCACTGAAGCTTTCTTT | TRBV9 | once | TRBJ1-1 | -
CASTGGKMGETQYF | TGTGCCAGCACAGGGGGGAAGATGGGAGAGACCCAGTACTTC | TRBV10-3 | - | TRBJ2-5 | TRBD1
CASSERNLNGRLYNEQFF | TGTGCCAGCAGTGAACGGAATTTAAATGGTAGACTGTACAATGAGCAGTTCTTC | TRBV6-1 | - | TRBJ2-1 | -
CASSAGDQPQHF | TGTGCCAGCAGCGCAGGAGATCAGCCCCAGCATTTT | TRBV9 | - | TRBJ1-5 | -
CASTPGLAGGSQETQYF | TGTGCCAGCACACCGGGACTAGCGGGGGGAAGCCAAGAGACCCAGTACTTC | TRBV19 | - | TRBJ2-5 | TRBD2